This T cell receptor beta chain was captured in a study of T cells in Graves' hyperthyroidism and ophthalmopathy. Study details: The blood sample was taken at first diagnosis, before treatment began.

Amplified regions were TCR beta CDR3 sequences from RNA transcripts. The primer set for the first-round RT-PCR of the TCR CDR3 was HTBI. TCRdb re-called the multiplex PCR reads with MiXCR, one entry per CDR3 protein. The table includes about 380,000 distinct CDR3 sequences, roughly 13% detected once. This clonotype was seen more than once but under ten times. Patients with uncontrolled infections, other autoimmune diseases, pregnancy or lactation were excluded. Diagnostic assessment was based on clinical symptoms, serum thyroxine and TRAb, thyroid ultrasound and orbital computed tomography. The source of this sequence is a man younger than 40 with Graves' hyperthyroidism that later progressed to Graves' ophthalmopathy. The sample comprised blood.

The CDR3 coding sequence is TGTGCCACCAGCATCTTAGCGGGGGTGTGGAATGAGCAGTTCTTC. Amino acid sequence: CATSILAGVWNEQFF. The rearrangement joins TRBV15 to TRBJ2-1; 9 positions match TRBD2. Germline V gene lookup returns CDR1 LNHNV and CDR2 YYDKDF (reference sequence). V lost 4 bases and J lost 7; bases outside the gene matches: 8. The CDR3 covers 15 residues.